This T cell receptor (beta chain) derives from a study of cytomegalovirus exposure and HLA in healthy donors (dated by TCRdb to the late 2010s). Regarding the complete study: An earlier analysis of roughly 630 of the donors reported about 250 Gb of sequence data and 117 million unique TCR beta sequences from some 180 million T cells. An early release that covered about 600 HLA-typed donors contained approximately 290 gigabases of sequencing data and 85 million to 100 million unique TCR sequences. Among the roughly 390 genotyped donors, about 85% belonged to the genetic ancestry cluster associated with self-reported Caucasian donors. The study aimed to test whether signatures of past pathogen exposure could be identified by cataloging public T cell receptors. The study used immunosequencing to profile the T cell repertoires of hundreds of subjects and linked those repertoires to cytomegalovirus serostatus. Along with the approximately 650-subject first cohort, a separate validation cohort of more than 90 different subjects was used. The study combined high-throughput TCR immunosequencing, statistical association of individual TCRs with disease status, and machine learning to predict cytomegalovirus infection status. In a later analysis, previously published TCR beta repertoires from 600 to 850 donors were re-analyzed and high-resolution HLA genotyping was added so that TCR occurrence patterns could be studied. In the later analysis, no new phenotypic data were used to find candidate immune exposures; instead, reliance was placed on TCR beta sequences and their occurrence across donors. In an earlier analysis of several hundred of the donors, high-throughput TCR beta sequencing was used to judge whether each TCR beta V gene segment behaved as functional or pseudogenic. Alongside the repertoire data, information on donor age, sex, ethnicity and CMV serostatus was compiled. Genome-wide SNP genotypes for about 55% of the roughly 670 donors were used in a later genetic analysis, which treated that subset as a discovery cohort. Every repertoire in the discovery cohort had been generated on one and the same sequencing platform. Class I and class II HLA loci were covered by the typing at four-digit resolution. The number of typed donors differed by locus: about 629-630 for A, B, C, DRB1 and DQB1; roughly 510 for DQA1; approximately 600 for DPA1; and about 450 for DPB1. About five DR-DQ haplotypes were treated as single units for association and clustering because of strong linkage in the cohort. Among roughly 400 genotyped donors of the cohort, an average of about 220,000 unique TCR beta nucleotide sequences was sequenced per donor, of which about 18% were non-productive.

The germline V end is reduced by 2 bases and the J end by 7 bases; junction bases left unmatched: 10. The germline V gene (reference sequence) specifies MNHEY as CDR1 and SMNVEV as CDR2. Inclusive of the bounding cysteine and phenylalanine, the CDR3 is 16 residues long. CDR3 DNA is the only sequence kept; it has 48 bases, read in frame from the first base. What the study reported, not specific to this receptor: The classifier was reported to diagnose cytomegalovirus status with high specificity and sensitivity in both the original cohort and the validation cohort. A later analysis associated roughly 17,000 TCR beta sequences with specific HLA alleles at a false discovery rate of 0.05. The authors suggested that the approach could potentially be generalized to other disease states and immunological phenotypes. The study listed 164 TCR beta chains as associated with cytomegalovirus. Approximately 16 rarely observed V segments, including chromosome 9 orphons, were excluded from the earlier analysis of several hundred of the donors because counts were too low. An association between a missense DCLRE1C variant and V-gene and J-gene trimming of TCR beta chains was found in a later genetic analysis and replicated in an independent cohort. A further reported finding was that TCR beta sequences accurately predicted the HLA-A and HLA-B alleles for most subjects in the first cohort. Because HLA typing was missing for some donors at each locus, association tests included only the typed subset. Because the 87-base-pair reads could not distinguish some IMGT-functional V segments, including TRBV6-2 and TRBV6-3, those segments were excluded. Most CMV-associated TCR beta chains appeared to be HLA-restricted in a later analysis, and the HLA associations seemed to be driven largely by CMV exposure. Only TCR beta chains were sequenced in this cohort, and the absence of alpha or paired-chain data limited detectable features. In a later analysis, the rate of TCR association differed among HLA loci, with DRB1 alleles having the most associated TCRs and HLA-C alleles having the fewest. Across donors, most TCR sequences were observed very rarely, whereas some public TCRs were present in many individuals. CMV serostatus was the only immune exposure information available for the cohort. In vitro tests confirmed that a few of the cytomegalovirus-associated TCR beta chains recognize cytomegalovirus antigens. Strong co-occurrence of HLA alleles, especially DR and DQ, made assigning TCR associations to individual alleles difficult. In a later analysis, HLA-associated TCR beta chains were found to be more clonally expanded and to have lower generation probabilities than equally common non-associated chains. According to a later genetic analysis, donors in an Asian-associated ancestry cluster had fewer N-insertions in productive TCRs than the approximately 670-donor mean. Linkage disequilibrium might explain the correlated functional status among segregating V segments, but an unknown experimental factor could not be ruled out. In an earlier analysis of more than 450 of the donors, most TCR beta V segments were observed in productive rearrangements about 87% or about 30% of the time, broadly matching IMGT annotations. Several of the top co-occurrence clusters appeared to be linked to parvovirus B19, influenza, CMV and Epstein-Barr virus, according to a later analysis. The presence/absence analyses assumed that sequencing depth was roughly uniform across donors, and that assumption may not be true. A cluster of highly shared sequence variants was judged likely to represent a technical artifact of the sequencing pipeline.

The library was made by the immunoSEQ multiplex PCR assay. For the multiplex PCR, a mixture combining 60 forward primers for TCR Vbeta segments and 13 reverse primers for TCR Jbeta segments was used. The CDR3 region of rearranged TCR beta genes was amplified from genomic DNA with a multiplex PCR assay. Amplified TCR beta libraries were sequenced as 87-base-pair reads on the Illumina HiSeq System. In the paper's pipeline: Across the roughly 700 repertoires, a later analysis counted roughly 77 million unique TCR beta chains, some 11 million of which were shared by at least two donors. Raw reads were error-corrected and collapsed into unique sequences with a nearest-neighbor algorithm that merged closely related sequences to remove PCR and sequencing errors. Alignment of CDR3 sequences to IMGT reference sequences was used to assign V, D and J gene segments. For a sequence to be retained, a match of at least six nucleotides was required to both a V gene segment and a J gene segment. Rearrangements were classified as productive when the CDR3 lacked stop codons and remained in frame with V and J, and all other rearrangements were classified as non-productive. CDR3 was defined by IMGT convention, running from the second conserved V-encoded cysteine to the conserved J-encoded phenylalanine. Sequences without an unambiguous match to a single V gene segment were excluded from the earlier analysis of several hundred of the donors. An earlier analysis of 500 to 700 of the donors classified V segments as functional when productive rearrangements were above 56.7% and as segregating when the standard deviation between donors was above 5%. To diagnose cytomegalovirus status from the catalog of TCR beta chain sequences, a statistical classification framework was built. In a later analysis, V and J genes were assigned by comparing TCR nucleotide sequences against IMGT/GENE-DB human TR gene sequences. A later analysis assigned CDR3 sequences and most-parsimonious VDJ recombination scenarios with the TCRdist pipeline. A later analysis defined each TCR beta chain by its CDR3 amino acid sequence plus V-gene family, and excluded reads lacking a unique V-gene family. As a way to deal with suspected cross-contamination and a sequencing artifact, a later analysis dropped approximately 590 nucleotide sequences that were highly shared and had low generation probability. In a later analysis, a clonal expansion index was calculated for each public chain from normalized within-repertoire ranks of inferred template counts. A later analysis computed generation probabilities with a VDJ recombination model fitted to out-of-frame rearrangements, and checked the results against IGoR. In a later analysis, TCR-TCR, TCR-HLA and TCR-CMV co-occurrence was scored with hypergeometric tests, and a repertoire-size bias correction was applied to TCR pairs. False discovery rates were estimated in a later analysis by permuting HLA or CMV assignments 20 times. A later analysis grouped co-occurring TCRs with DBSCAN, adding TCRdist sequence similarity when clustering within HLA-allele-positive subsets. Co-occurrence clustering excluded repertoires with fewer than 30,000 or more than 120,000 public chains, plus five with anomalous nucleotide sharing. Imported from immuneACCESS, the table was reduced by TCRdb to in-frame sequences with V and J called. These copies leave out some clones; in studies compared against another copy, an unresolved V gene accounts for under half, and the cause of the remainder is not known. V, J and clone size are taken as reported in that table, and D and trimming were inferred from the DNA itself. Recorded for this sample are about 52,000 clones; 50% to 70% of them occurred a single time. About 10% of the sample is held by the ten biggest clonotypes.

On this clone itself: Its antigen is unknown. No much larger clonotype is one base removed from it; base qualities were not supplied.

The cohort was made up of under 800 healthy bone marrow donors. Cohort members were all nominally healthy when sampled, although unrecorded immune exposures were likely present. CMV serostatus was positive for almost 300 and negative for about 55% of the roughly 670 cohort members, and was not recorded for this donor. Each donor provided a peripheral blood sample, and peripheral blood mononuclear cells were used for TCR beta sequencing. Genomic DNA extraction from the blood cell samples was performed with the Qiagen DNeasy Blood Extraction Kit. The chain joins TRBV27 to TRBJ2-1, and 8 bases in between align with TRBD2. The sample taken for sequencing was PBMCs. The TCR comes from a human donor in good health. The CDR3 has the sequence CASSLASGGAWNEQFF. The sequenced DNA is TGTGCCAGCAGTTTAGCATCCGGGGGGGCCTGGAATGAGCAGTTCTTC.